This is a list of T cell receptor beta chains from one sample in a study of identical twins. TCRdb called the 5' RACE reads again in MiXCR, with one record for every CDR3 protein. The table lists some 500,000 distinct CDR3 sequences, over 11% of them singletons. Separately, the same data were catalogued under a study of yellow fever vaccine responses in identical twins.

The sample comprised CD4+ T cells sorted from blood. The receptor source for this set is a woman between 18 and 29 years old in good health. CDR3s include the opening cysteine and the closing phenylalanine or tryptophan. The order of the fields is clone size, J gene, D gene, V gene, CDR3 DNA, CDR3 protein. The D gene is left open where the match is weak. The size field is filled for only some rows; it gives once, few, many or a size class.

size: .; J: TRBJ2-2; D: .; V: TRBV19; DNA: TGTGCCAGTAGTATCCCGACTAGTCCCGGGGAGCTGTTTTTT; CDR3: CASSIPTSPGELFF
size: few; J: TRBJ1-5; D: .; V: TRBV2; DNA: TGTGCCAGCAGGGAGGGACGGGATGGCAATCAGCCCCAGCATTTT; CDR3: CASREGRDGNQPQHF
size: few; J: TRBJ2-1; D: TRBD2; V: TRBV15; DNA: TGTGCCACCAGCAGAGAGATACTTAGCGGGGGGCCCGGCAATGAGCAGTTCTTC; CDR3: CATSREILSGGPGNEQFF
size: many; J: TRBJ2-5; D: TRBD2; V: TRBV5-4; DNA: TGTGCCAGCAGCTCTTTCACGGGGGGGCAAGAGACCCAGTACTTC; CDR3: CASSSFTGGQETQYF
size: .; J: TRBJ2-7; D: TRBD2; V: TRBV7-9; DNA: TGTGCCAGCAACCATCAAGCGGGGGGGGCCTACGAGCAGTACTTC; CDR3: CASNHQAGGAYEQYF
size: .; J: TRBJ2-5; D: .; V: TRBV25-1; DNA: TGTGCCAGCAGTGAGCCAGGTTCACAAGAGACCCAGTACTTC; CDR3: CASSEPGSQETQYF
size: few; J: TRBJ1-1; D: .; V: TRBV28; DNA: TGTGCCAGCAGTACACAACAGAATTTTGGCACTGAAGCTTTCTTT; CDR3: CASSTQQNFGTEAFF
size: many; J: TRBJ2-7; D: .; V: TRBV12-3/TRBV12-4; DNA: TGTGCCAGCAGTTTAAGGGCACGAAACTACGAGCAGTACTTC; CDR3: CASSLRARNYEQYF
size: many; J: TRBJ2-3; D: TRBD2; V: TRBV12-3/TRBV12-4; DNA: TGTGCCAGCAGTTTCCGCGGGACTACTAGCACAGATACGCAGTATTTT; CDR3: CASSFRGTTSTDTQYF
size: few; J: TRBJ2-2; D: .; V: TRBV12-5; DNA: TGTGCTAGTTCTCGGCCGGAGAACACCGGGGAGCTGTTTTTT; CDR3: CASSRPENTGELFF
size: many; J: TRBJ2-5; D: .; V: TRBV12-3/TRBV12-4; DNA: TGTGCCAGCAGTTTGCAAGGATTTCTGGAGACCCAGTACTTC; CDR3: CASSLQGFLETQYF
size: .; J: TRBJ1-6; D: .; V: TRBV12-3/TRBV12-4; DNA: TGTGCCAGCAGTTTGGTGGGGCCGGCCTCCAATTCACCCCTCCACTTT; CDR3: CASSLVGPASNSPLHF
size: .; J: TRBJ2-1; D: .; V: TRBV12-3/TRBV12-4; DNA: TGTGCCAGCAGTTTACCGCGGGGGCGGGATGAGCAGTTCTTC; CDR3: CASSLPRGRDEQFF
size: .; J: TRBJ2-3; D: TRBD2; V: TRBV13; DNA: TGTGCCAGCAGCCCCGGCGGGAGTGGCACAGATACGCAGTATTTT; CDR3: CASSPGGSGTDTQYF
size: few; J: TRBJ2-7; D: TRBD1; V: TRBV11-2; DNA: TGTGCCAGCAGCTACGACAGGGGGGACGAGCAGTACTTC; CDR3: CASSYDRGDEQYF
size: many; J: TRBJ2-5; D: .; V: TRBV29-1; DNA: TGCAGCGTCAAAAACAGGGACTTCGGAGAGACCCAGTACTTC; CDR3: CSVKNRDFGETQYF
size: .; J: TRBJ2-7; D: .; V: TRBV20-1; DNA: TGCAGTGCTAGAAGGTTCAGGGGCCACGAGCAGTACTTC; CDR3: CSARRFRGHEQYF
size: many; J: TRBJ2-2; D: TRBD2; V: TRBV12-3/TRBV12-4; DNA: TGTGCCAGCAGTTTAGGTAGCGGGGGGAACACCGGGGAGCTGTTTTTT; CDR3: CASSLGSGGNTGELFF
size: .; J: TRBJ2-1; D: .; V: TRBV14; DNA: TGTGCCAGCAGCCACAAACAGGGTTCCTACAATGAGCAGTTCTTC; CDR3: CASSHKQGSYNEQFF
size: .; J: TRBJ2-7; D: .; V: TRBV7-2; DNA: TGTGCCAGCAGCGTCACATCGGGTTACGAGCAGTACTTC; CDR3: CASSVTSGYEQYF